This entry concerns a single T cell receptor beta chain. Profiled with immunoSEQ multiplex PCR; TCRdb holds only in-frame clones, not every one. Among 66,000 or so clones listed, just under 95% were seen once. The data are from a study of T cells after posttransplantation cyclophosphamide. The origin of this receptor is a woman in her 30s in good health and a related stem cell transplant donor. Material for sequencing was PBMCs.

The CDR3 DNA sequence: TGTGCCAGCAGCTTGGTGGAGGGATATGGCTACACCTTC. Translation: CASSLVEGYGYTF. The chain combines TRBV5-4 with TRBJ1-2; D gene ambiguous. CDR3 length: 13 amino acids. Per germline, CDR1 SGHNT and CDR2 YYREEE (reference sequence). Trimming took 0 bases from V and 5 from J, leaving 8 bases between them.